The rows below give T cell receptor beta chains drawn from one sample of a study of a mutant IDH1 vaccine in newly diagnosed glioma. Libraries were prepared by immunoSEQ multiplex PCR; TCRdb keeps only in-frame clonotypes and omits some of them. In the table there are around 99,000 clones, around 77% of which are singletons. Sample: PBMCs, taken from a glioma patient treated with radiotherapy, temozolomide or both. These TCRs come from a man aged 35 to 55 with glioma. Both conserved end residues are part of each CDR3. Fields, in order: V gene, D gene, J gene, clone size, CDR3 DNA, CDR3 protein. D genes are given only for firm matches. Some rows have no size entry. The others give once, few or many, or a class for an expanded clone.

TRBV23-1,.,TRBJ1-5,.,TGCGCCAGCAGTCAAGGGTCTGGGACACGGGGTCAGCCCCAGCATTTT,CASSQGSGTRGQPQHF
TRBV19,TRBD2,TRBJ2-3,.,TGTGCCAGTACCTCGTGGGGGGGGAGCGGTTCGGGAGATACGCAGTATTTT,CASTSWGGSGSGDTQYF
TRBV7-7,.,TRBJ1-1,few,TGTGCTAGCAGCTCCCAATGGAACACTGAAGCTTTCTTT,CASSSQWNTEAFF
TRBV5-8,.,TRBJ2-5,.,TGTGCCAGCAGCTCCCTTCCGGTGGCCCAAGAGACCCAGTACTTC,CASSSLPVAQETQYF
TRBV6-4,TRBD1,TRBJ2-7,.,TGTGCCAGCAGACCGGGACAGAGAACCTACGAGCAGTACTTC,CASRPGQRTYEQYF
TRBV2,TRBD1,TRBJ1-5,.,TGTGCCAGCCATCCGGGACAGGGGGACCAGCCCCAGCATTTT,CASHPGQGDQPQHF
TRBV5-4,.,TRBJ2-2,.,TGTGCCAGCAGTTATGACTCCGCGAACACCGGGGAGCTATTTTTT,CASSYDSANTGELFF
TRBV7-2,.,TRBJ2-4,.,TGTGCCAGCAGCTTAGTGGTAGCCAAAAACATTCAGTACTTC,CASSLVVAKNIQYF
TRBV5-6,.,TRBJ1-1,.,TGTGCCAGCAGCTTGGACGTAAGGCAAACTGAAGCTTTCTTT,CASSLDVRQTEAFF
TRBV11-1,.,TRBJ2-1,once,TGTGCCAGCAGCCTGAAAGCTCGGGGTGAGCAGTTCTTC,CASSLKARGEQFF
TRBV10-3,TRBD1,TRBJ1-2,few,TGTGCCATCGGGACAGGGAGGGATGGCTACACCTTC,CAIGTGRDGYTF
TRBV19,.,TRBJ1-1,.,TGTGCCAGTAGTCGTACTGACATGAACACTGAAGCTTTCTTT,CASSRTDMNTEAFF
TRBV6-5,TRBD1,TRBJ1-5,.,TGTGCCAGCAGGCGCAACAGGGGGCTAGGGCAGCCCCAGCATTTT,CASRRNRGLGQPQHF
TRBV6-1,.,TRBJ1-1,.,TGTGCCAGCAGTGAACGGGGGCTGATTACTGAAGCTTTCTTT,CASSERGLITEAFF
TRBV5-1,TRBD2,TRBJ2-3,.,TGCGCCAGCGCAACTCGGCGGGGGGGCACAGATACGCAGTATTTT,CASATRRGGTDTQYF
TRBV2,TRBD2,TRBJ2-1,.,TGTGCCAGCAGTGAAAGCCGGATAGCGGGAGGGCCCCAGTTCTTC,CASSESRIAGGPQFF
TRBV21-1,.,TRBJ1-2,.,TGTGCCAGCAGCAAACGGCGGGGGAAGTATGGCTACACCTTC,CASSKRRGKYGYTF
TRBV19,.,TRBJ2-7,.,TGTGCCAGTAGTATAGAGTGGGGTTACGAGCAGTGCTTC,CASSIEWGYEQCF
TRBV18,.,TRBJ2-1,.,TGTGCCAGCTCACCCGGGACGGCATACAATGAGCAGTTCTTC,CASSPGTAYNEQFF
TRBV27,TRBD2,TRBJ2-5,.,TGTGCCAGCAGTAGGACTAGCGGCCCCCAAGAGACCCAGTACTTC,CASSRTSGPQETQYF
TRBV7-9,.,TRBJ2-7,once,TGTGCCAGCAGCTTAGATCAGAGATACTACGAGCAGTACTTC,CASSLDQRYYEQYF
TRBV19,.,TRBJ2-3,.,TGTGCCAGTAGCCCTCGTAGGCGAAGTAGTAGAGATACGCAGTATTTT,CASSPRRRSSRDTQYF
TRBV28,.,TRBJ2-7,.,TGTGCCAGCAGTCAGTACAGGGGACTAGAGTGGCAGTACTTC,CASSQYRGLEWQYF
TRBV27,.,TRBJ1-5,.,TGTGCCAGCAGTCCCCCGGGGCCGAGCAATCAGCCCCAGCATTTT,CASSPPGPSNQPQHF
TRBV19,.,TRBJ1-6,once,TGTGCCAGTAGTATGGGGGGCCAAAATTCACCCCTCCACTTT,CASSMGGQNSPLHF
TRBV7-9,TRBD2,TRBJ2-1,few,TGTGCCAGCAGCTGGGGACTAGCGGGAGGTTACAATGAGCAGTTCTTC,CASSWGLAGGYNEQFF
TRBV10-3,.,TRBJ2-7,.,TGTGCCATCAGCCCGTGGGTGGGGGAGCAGTACTTC,CAISPWVGEQYF
TRBV4-3,.,TRBJ2-7,many,TGCGCCAGCAGCCAAGGGCCGGGCAAAACCTACGAGCAGTACTTC,CASSQGPGKTYEQYF
TRBV5-1,TRBD1,TRBJ2-7,.,TGCGCCAGCAGCTTGGGGACAGGGGCCTACGAGCAGTACTTC,CASSLGTGAYEQYF
TRBV18,TRBD1,TRBJ2-1,.,TGTGCCAGCTCTCCAGGGGGAGCGCTCTCCTACAATGAGCAGTTCTTC,CASSPGGALSYNEQFF
TRBV10-1,TRBD1,TRBJ2-1,.,TGCGCCAGCAGTGTGGCAGGGGGCAATGAGCAGTTCTTC,CASSVAGGNEQFF
TRBV5-1,TRBD1,TRBJ1-2,once,TGCGCCAGCAGCTTCACTGGGGTTCGGGACAGGAGTCGGGTAGACTATGGCTACACCTTC,CASSFTGVRDRSRVDYGYTF
TRBV6-1,TRBD2,TRBJ2-7,few,TGTGCCAGCAGTGAAACTAGCGGGGATTCCTACGAGCAGTACTTC,CASSETSGDSYEQYF
TRBV7-2,.,TRBJ1-1,.,TGTGCCAGCAGCTCCGGTATCGAAGCTTTCTTT,CASSSGIEAFF
TRBV28,.,TRBJ2-7,.,TGTGCCAGCAGTGTTAGTACGGCGGGGTACTACGAGCAGTACTTC,CASSVSTAGYYEQYF
TRBV27,TRBD1,TRBJ2-7,.,TGTGCCAGCATTCGTGGGACAGGGGGCTCCTACGAGCAGTACTTC,CASIRGTGGSYEQYF
TRBV19,.,TRBJ1-4,.,TGTGCTCCTTCAGGCAGGTCCGCAACTAATGAAAAACTGTTTTTT,CAPSGRSATNEKLFF
TRBV5-1,TRBD1,TRBJ2-7,.,TGCGCCAGCAGCTGGCGGGGACCGGGACAGGGCTACGAGCAGTACTTC,CASSWRGPGQGYEQYF
TRBV5-1,.,TRBJ2-7,.,TGCGCCAGCAGCTCAGGACAGAGAATAAACTACGAGCAGTACTTC,CASSSGQRINYEQYF
TRBV19,.,TRBJ1-2,.,TGTGCCAGTAGTATCGGGCCGGATTCTGGCTACACCTTC,CASSIGPDSGYTF
TRBV2,.,TRBJ2-1,once,TGTGCCAGCAGTGAAGACAGTTTGGGTGAGCAGTTCTTC,CASSEDSLGEQFF
TRBV7-9,.,TRBJ2-7,.,TGTGCCAGCAGCTTAGACGGGGAGCAGTACTTC,CASSLDGEQYF
TRBV11-2,TRBD2,TRBJ2-5,.,TGTGCCAGCAGCTTGAGACTAGCGGGGGGGCTTAGATCGGAGACCCAGTACTTC,CASSLRLAGGLRSETQYF
TRBV6-5,TRBD1,TRBJ1-2,once,TGTGCCAGCAACCCACAGGGGGCCAGTAACTATGGCTACACCTTC,CASNPQGASNYGYTF
TRBV28,TRBD1,TRBJ2-7,.,TGTGCCAGCAGTTTTATGCAGGGGGCGCATTCGGCCGAGCAGTACTTC,CASSFMQGAHSAEQYF
TRBV11-2,TRBD2,TRBJ2-3,.,TGTGCCAGCAGCTTCAATAGCGGGGGGTTCGCAGATACGCAGTATTTT,CASSFNSGGFADTQYF